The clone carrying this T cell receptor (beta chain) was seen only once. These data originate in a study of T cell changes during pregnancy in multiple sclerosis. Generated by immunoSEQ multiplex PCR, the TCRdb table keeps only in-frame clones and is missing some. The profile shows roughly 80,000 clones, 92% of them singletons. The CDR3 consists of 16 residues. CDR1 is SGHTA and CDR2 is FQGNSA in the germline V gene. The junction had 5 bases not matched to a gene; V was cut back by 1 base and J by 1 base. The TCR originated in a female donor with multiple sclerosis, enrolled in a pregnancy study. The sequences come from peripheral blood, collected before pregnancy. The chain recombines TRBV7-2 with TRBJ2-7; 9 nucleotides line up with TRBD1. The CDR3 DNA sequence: TGTGCCAGCAGCTTAGATGCCGGGACAGGGTCCTACGAGCAGTACTTC. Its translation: CASSLDAGTGSYEQYF.